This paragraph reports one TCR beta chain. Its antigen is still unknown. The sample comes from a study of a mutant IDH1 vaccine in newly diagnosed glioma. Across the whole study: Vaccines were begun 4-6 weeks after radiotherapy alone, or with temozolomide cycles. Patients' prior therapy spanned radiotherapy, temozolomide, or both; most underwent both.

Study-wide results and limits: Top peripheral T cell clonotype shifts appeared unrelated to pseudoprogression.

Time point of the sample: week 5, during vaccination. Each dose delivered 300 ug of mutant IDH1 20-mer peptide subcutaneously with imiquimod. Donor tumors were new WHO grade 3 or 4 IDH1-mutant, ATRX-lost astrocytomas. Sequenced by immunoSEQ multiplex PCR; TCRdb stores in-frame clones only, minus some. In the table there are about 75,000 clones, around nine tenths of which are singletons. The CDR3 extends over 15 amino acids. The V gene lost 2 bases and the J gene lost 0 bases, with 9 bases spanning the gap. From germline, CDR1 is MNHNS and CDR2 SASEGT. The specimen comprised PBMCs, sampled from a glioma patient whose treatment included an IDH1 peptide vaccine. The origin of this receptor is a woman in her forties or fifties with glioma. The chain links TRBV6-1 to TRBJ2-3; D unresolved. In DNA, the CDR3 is TGTGCCAGCAGTGAAAGGGCAGTAAGCACAGATACGCAGTATTTT. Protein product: CASSERAVSTDTQYF.